This note documents a single TCR beta chain sequence. V was shortened by 6 bases and J by 0 bases, with 15 bases between the two germline ends. The CDR3 spans 15 residues. Germline V gives CDR1 SQVTM, CDR2 ANQGSEA. This sample was included in a study of blood T cell repertoires in COVID-19. About the research overall: Samples representing acute and convalescent COVID-19 were sourced from the United States, Italy and Spain.

The assay was immunoSEQ multiplex PCR, and TCRdb's table has in-frame clones only and misses some. Of roughly 330,000 clones listed, 89% are singletons. This clonotype was sampled from a man between 18 and 29 years old who had recovered from COVID-19. The V call is TRBV29-1, the J call TRBJ1-5, with D unclear. Material: peripheral blood. CDR3 sequence: CSVKGRTYSNQPQHF. As DNA, the CDR3 is TGCAGCGTGAAAGGACGGACTTATAGCAATCAGCCCCAGCATTTT.